Described below is a single T cell receptor (beta chain) sequence and its context. The source of the sample is a study of blood T cell repertoires in COVID-19. In the study overall: In each case, the material was cDNA or gDNA derived from T cells, B-cell-depleted T cells, or PBMCs.

As processed by the authors: Reference gene primer amplification yielded estimated nucleated cell counts. Produced via immunoSEQ multiplex PCR; TCRdb's table is partial and in-frame only. V and J calls and clone size are as listed in that table; D and trimming were resolved from the DNA. The sample includes some 240,000 clones, 75% to 85% seen only once; the top ten take 9.5% to 10%. V gave up 0 bases and J gave up 1 base; unmatched junction bases: 3. CDR1 is SEHNR, CDR2 FQNEAQ, per germline (reference sequence). CDR3 size: 17 residues. The chain links TRBV7-9 to TRBJ2-2; the match to TRBD2 covers 9 bases. Sequencing was performed on peripheral blood. The TCR originated in a man in his fifties with active or convalescent COVID-19. DNA for the CDR3: TGTGCCAGCAGCTTAGCTAGCGGGGGTGTGAACACCGGGGAGCTGTTTTTT. Protein sequence: CASSLASGGVNTGELFF.